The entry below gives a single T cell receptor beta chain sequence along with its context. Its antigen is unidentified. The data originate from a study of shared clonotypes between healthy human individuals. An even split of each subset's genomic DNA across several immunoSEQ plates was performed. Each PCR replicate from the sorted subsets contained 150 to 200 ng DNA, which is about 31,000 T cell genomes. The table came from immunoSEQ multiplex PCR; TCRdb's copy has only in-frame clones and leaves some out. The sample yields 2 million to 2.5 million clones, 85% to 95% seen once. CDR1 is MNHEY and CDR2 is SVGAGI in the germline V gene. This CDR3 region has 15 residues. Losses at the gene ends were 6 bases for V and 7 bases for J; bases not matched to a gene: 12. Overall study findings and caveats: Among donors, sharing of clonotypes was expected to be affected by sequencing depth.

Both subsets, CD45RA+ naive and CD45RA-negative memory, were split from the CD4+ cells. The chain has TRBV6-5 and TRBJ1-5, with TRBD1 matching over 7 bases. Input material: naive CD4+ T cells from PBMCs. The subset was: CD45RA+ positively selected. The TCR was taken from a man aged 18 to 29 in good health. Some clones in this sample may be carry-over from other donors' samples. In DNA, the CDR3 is TGTGCCAGCAGCCCCGACAGGGTGATTGACCAGCCCCAGCATTTT. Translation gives CASSPDRVIDQPQHF.